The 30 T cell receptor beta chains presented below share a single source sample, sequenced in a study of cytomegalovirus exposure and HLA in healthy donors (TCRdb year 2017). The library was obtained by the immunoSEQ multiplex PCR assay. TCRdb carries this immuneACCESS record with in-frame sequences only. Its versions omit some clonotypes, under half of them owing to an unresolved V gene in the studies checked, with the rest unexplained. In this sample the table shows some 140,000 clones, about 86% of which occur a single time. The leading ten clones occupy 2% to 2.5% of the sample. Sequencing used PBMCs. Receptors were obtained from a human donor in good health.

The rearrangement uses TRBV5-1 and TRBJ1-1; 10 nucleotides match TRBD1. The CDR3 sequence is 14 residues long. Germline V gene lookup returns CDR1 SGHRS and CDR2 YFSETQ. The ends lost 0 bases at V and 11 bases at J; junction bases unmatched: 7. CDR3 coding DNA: TGCGCCAGCAGCTTGGGTGGACAGGGGGAGCAGGCTTTCTTT. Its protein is CASSLGGQGEQAFF.

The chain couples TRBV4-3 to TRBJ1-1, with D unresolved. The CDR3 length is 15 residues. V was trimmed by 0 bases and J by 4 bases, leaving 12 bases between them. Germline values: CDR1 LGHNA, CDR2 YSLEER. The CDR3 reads CASSQESDLFTEAFF. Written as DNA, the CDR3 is TGCGCCAGCAGCCAAGAAAGCGACCTTTTCACTGAAGCTTTCTTT.

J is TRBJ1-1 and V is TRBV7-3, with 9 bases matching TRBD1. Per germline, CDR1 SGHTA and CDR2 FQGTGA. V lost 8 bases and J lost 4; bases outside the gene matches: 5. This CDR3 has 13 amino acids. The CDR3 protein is CASAQGAVTEAFF. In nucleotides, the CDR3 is TGTGCCAGCGCACAGGGGGCAGTCACTGAAGCTTTCTTT.

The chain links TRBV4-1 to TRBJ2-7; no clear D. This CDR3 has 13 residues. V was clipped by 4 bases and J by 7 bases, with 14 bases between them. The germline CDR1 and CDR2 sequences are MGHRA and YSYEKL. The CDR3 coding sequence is TGCGCCAGCAGCCCCCAAATGGCAGGAGAGCAGTACTTC. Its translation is CASSPQMAGEQYF.

Written as DNA, the CDR3 is TGCGCCAGCAGCCCGGGTATCTACACCGGGGAGCTGTTTTTT. Protein product: CASSPGIYTGELFF. The chain carries TRBV5-1 and TRBJ2-2, with D hard to call. The CDR3 totals 14 residues. V lost 4 bases and J lost 3, with 10 bases in between. The germline V gene has CDR1 SGHRS and CDR2 YFSETQ.

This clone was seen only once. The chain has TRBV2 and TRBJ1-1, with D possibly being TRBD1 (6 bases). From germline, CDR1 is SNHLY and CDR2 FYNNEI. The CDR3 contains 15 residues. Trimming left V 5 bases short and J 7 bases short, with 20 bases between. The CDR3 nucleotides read TGTGCCAGCAGTATACTACAGGGAAGACCCGGTGAAGCTTTCTTT. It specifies CASSILQGRPGEAFF.

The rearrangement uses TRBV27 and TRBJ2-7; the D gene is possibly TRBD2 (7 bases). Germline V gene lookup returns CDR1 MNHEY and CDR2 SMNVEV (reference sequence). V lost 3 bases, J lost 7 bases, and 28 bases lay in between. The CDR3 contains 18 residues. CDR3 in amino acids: CASSFGGRVSNRVYEQYF. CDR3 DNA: TGTGCCAGCAGTTTCGGGGGGCGCGTATCAAATAGGGTATATGAGCAGTACTTC.

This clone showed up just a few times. The CDR3 reads CASSLVGGAGYTF. The DNA of the CDR3 is TGCGCCAGCAGCTTGGTGGGGGGGGCCGGCTACACCTTC. The gene calls are TRBV5-1 and TRBJ1-2, with D perhaps matching TRBD1 (6 bases). CDR3 length equals 13 residues. In germline, CDR1 is SGHRS, CDR2 YFSETQ. V was trimmed by 0 bases and J by 8 bases, leaving 11 bases between them.

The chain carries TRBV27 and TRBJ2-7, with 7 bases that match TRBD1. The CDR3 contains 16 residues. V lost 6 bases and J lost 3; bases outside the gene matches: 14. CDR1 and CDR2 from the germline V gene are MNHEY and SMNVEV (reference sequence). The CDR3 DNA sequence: TGTGCCAGCAGCTCGAAGAGGGGGCTCGGGTACTACGAGCAGTACTTC. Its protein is CASSSKRGLGYYEQYF.

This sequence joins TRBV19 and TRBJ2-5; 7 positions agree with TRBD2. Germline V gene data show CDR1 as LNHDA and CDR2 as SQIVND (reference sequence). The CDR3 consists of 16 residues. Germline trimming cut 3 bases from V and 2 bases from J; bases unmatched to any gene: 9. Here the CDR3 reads CASSINPGTIQETQYF. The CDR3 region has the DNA TGTGCCAGTAGTATCAACCCCGGGACTATACAAGAGACCCAGTACTTC.

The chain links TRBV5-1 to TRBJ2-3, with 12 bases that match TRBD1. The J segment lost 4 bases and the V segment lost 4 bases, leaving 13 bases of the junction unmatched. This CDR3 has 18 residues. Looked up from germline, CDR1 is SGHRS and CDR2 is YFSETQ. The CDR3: CASSPGDRGQELADTQYF. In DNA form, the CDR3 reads TGCGCCAGCAGCCCCGGGGACAGGGGGCAAGAGTTGGCAGATACGCAGTATTTT.

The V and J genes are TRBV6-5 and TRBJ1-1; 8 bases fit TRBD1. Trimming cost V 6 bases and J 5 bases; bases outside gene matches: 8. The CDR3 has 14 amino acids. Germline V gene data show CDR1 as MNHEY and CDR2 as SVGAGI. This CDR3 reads CASRGDRGGTEAFF. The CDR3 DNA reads TGTGCCAGCAGAGGCGACAGGGGAGGGACTGAAGCTTTCTTT.

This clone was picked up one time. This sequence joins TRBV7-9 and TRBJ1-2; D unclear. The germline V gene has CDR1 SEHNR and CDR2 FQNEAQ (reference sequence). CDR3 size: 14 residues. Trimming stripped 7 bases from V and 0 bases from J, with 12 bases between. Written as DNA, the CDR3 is TGTGCCAGCATGGGAGGCACCTCTAACTATGGCTACACCTTC. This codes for CASMGGTSNYGYTF. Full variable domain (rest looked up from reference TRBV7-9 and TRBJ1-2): DTGVSQNPRHKITKRGQNVTFRCDPISEHNRLYWYRQTLGQGPEFLTYFQNEAQLEKSRLLSDRFSAERPKGSFSTLEIQRTEQGDSAMYLCASMGGTSNYGYTFGSGTRLTVV.

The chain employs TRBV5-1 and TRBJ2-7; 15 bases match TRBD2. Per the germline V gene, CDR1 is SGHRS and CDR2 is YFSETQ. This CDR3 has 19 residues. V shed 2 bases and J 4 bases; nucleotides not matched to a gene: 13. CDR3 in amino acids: CASSFRPGLAGGGGYEQYF. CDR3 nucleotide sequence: TGCGCCAGCAGCTTCCGACCGGGACTAGCGGGAGGTGGGGGGTACGAGCAGTACTTC. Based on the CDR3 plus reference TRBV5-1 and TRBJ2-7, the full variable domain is KAGVTQTPRYLIKTRGQQVTLSCSPISGHRSVSWYQQTPGQGLQFLFEYFSETQRNKGNFPGRFSGRQFSNSRSEMNVSTLELGDSALYLCASSFRPGLAGGGGYEQYFGPGTRLTVT.

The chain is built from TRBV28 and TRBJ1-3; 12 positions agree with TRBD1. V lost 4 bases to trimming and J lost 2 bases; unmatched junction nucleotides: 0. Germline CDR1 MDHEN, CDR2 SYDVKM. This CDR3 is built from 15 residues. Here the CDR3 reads CASSWDRGPGNTIYF. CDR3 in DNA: TGTGCCAGCAGTTGGGACAGGGGGCCTGGAAACACCATATATTTT.

In DNA, the CDR3 is TGTGCCAGCAGTTACATGCCGGGACAGGTCACCTACGAGCAGTACTTC. Translated, it gives CASSYMPGQVTYEQYF. V usage is TRBV6-6 and J usage is TRBJ2-7; 8 positions agree with TRBD1. Looked up from germline, CDR1 is MNHNY and CDR2 is SVGAGI (reference sequence). Trimming took 2 bases from V and 2 from J; bases not matched to a gene: 8. This CDR3 has 16 amino acids.

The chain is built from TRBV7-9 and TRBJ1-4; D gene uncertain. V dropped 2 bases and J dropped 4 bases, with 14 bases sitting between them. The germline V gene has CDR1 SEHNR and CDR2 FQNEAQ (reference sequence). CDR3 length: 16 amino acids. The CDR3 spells CASSLPRLRDNEKLFF. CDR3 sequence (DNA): TGTGCCAGCAGCTTACCCCGGTTGAGAGATAATGAAAAACTGTTTTTT. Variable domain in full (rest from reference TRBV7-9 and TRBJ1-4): DTGVSQNPRHKITKRGQNVTFRCDPISEHNRLYWYRQTLGQGPEFLTYFQNEAQLEKSRLLSDRFSAERPKGSFSTLEIQRTEQGDSAMYLCASSLPRLRDNEKLFFGSGTQLSVL.

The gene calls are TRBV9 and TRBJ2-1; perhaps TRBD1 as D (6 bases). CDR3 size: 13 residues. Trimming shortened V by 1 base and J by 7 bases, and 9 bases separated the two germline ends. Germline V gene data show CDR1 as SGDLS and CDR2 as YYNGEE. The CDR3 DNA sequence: TGTGCCAGCAGCGTAACGACAGGTAATGAGCAGTTCTTC. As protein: CASSVTTGNEQFF.

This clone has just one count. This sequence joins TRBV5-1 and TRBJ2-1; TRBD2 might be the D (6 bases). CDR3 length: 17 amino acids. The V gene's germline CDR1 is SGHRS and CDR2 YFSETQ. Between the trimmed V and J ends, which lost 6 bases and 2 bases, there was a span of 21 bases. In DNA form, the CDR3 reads TGCGCCAGCACCCTTAATAGCGGCCCGAAAGCCTACAATGAGCAGTTCTTC. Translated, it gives CASTLNSGPKAYNEQFF.

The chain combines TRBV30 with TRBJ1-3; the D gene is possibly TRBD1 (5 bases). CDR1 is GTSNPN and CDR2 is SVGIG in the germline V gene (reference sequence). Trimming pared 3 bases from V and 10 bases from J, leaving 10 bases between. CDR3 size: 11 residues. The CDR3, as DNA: TGTGCCTGGAGCGGGGAGGGGACCATATATTTT. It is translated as CAWSGEGTIYF. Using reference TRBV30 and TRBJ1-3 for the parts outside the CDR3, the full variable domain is SQTIHQWPATLVQPVGSPLSLECTVEGTSNPNLYWYRQAAGRGLQLLFYSVGIGQISSEVPQNLSASRPQDRQFILSSKKLLLSDSGFYLCAWSGEGTIYFGEGSWLTVV.

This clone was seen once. The CDR3 region has the DNA TGTGCCAGCAGCCAAGACGGGACTAAAGGGTACTATGGCTACACCTTC. This encodes CASSQDGTKGYYGYTF. The V call is TRBV4-2, the J call TRBJ1-2, with TRBD1 as a possible D gene (5 bases). Germline V CDR1 and CDR2: LGHNA, YNFKEQ. V lost 0 bases and J lost 3, with 14 bases in between. CDR3 length equals 16 residues.

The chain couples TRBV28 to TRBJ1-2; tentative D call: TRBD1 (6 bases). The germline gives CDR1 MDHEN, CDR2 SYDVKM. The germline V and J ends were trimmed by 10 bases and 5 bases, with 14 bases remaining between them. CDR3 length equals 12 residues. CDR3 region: CATQGGRYGYTF. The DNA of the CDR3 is TGTGCCACCCAAGGGGGTCGATATGGCTACACCTTC.

The CDR3 sequence: CASSLAVQGAKGTEAFF. For the CDR3, the DNA is TGTGCCAGCAGCTTAGCGGTCCAGGGGGCGAAGGGGACTGAAGCTTTCTTT. V gene TRBV7-8 combines with J gene TRBJ1-1; 8 nucleotides align to TRBD1. CDR3 length equals 17 residues. J was trimmed by 5 bases and V by 0 bases; bases with no gene match: 11. Germline V gene sequence: CDR1 SGHVS, CDR2 FQNEAQ.

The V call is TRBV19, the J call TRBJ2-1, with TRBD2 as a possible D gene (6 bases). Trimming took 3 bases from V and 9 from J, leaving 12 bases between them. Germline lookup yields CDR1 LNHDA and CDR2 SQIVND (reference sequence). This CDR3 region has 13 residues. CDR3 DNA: TGTGCCAGTAGTATTCCCTCCGGGGGTGAGCAGTTCTTC. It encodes CASSIPSGGEQFF.

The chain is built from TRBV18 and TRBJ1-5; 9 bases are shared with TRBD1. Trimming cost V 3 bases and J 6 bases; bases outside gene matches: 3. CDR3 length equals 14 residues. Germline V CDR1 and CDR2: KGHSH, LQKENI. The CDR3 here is CASSPGQGFQPQHF. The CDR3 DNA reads TGTGCCAGCTCACCGGGACAGGGCTTTCAGCCCCAGCATTTT.

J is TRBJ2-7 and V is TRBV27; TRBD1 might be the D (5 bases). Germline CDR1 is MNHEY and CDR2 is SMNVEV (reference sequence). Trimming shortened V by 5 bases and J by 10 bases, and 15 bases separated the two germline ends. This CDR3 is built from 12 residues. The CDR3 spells CASSPMGLQQYF. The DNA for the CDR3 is TGTGCCAGCAGTCCTATGGGGCTCCAACAGTACTTC.

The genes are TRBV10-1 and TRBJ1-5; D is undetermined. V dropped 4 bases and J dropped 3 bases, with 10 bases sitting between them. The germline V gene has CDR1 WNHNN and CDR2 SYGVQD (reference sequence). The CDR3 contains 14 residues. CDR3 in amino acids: CASSGVALNQPQHF. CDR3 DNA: TGCGCCAGCAGTGGGGTAGCCCTCAATCAGCCCCAGCATTTT.

Here the CDR3 reads CASRTGPYGYTF. Written as DNA, the CDR3 is TGTGCCAGCAGAACAGGGCCCTATGGCTACACCTTC. The chain uses TRBV27 and TRBJ1-2, with TRBD1 as a possible D gene (6 bases). CDR3 length: 12 amino acids. In germline, CDR1 is MNHEY, CDR2 SMNVEV (reference sequence). Trimming took 6 bases from V and 4 from J, leaving 9 bases between them.

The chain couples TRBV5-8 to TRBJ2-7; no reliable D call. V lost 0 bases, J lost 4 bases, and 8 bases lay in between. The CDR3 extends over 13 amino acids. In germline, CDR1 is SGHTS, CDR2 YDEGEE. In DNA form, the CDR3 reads TGTGCCAGCAGCTTGGGTTACAGTTACGAGCAGTACTTC. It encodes CASSLGYSYEQYF. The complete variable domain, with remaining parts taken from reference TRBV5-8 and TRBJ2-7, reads EAGVTQSPTHLIKTRGQQATLRCSPISGHTSVYWYQQALGLGLQFLLWYDEGEERNRGNFPPRFSGRQFPNYSSELNVNALELEDSALYLCASSLGYSYEQYFGPGTRLTVT.

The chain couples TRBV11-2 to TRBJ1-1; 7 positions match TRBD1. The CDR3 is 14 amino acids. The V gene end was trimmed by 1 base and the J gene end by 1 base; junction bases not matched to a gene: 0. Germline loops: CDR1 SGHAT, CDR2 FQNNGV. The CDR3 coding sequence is TGTGCCAGCAGCTTAGGACAGGGGAACACTGAAGCTTTCTTT. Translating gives CASSLGQGNTEAFF.